This entry is about one TCR beta chain. In the original processing: Reference gene primer amplification in the assay estimated nucleated cell counts. Produced via immunoSEQ multiplex PCR; TCRdb's table is partial and in-frame only. That table is the source of V, J and clone size, and D and trimming were worked out from the DNA. The table includes around 64,000 clones, approximately 91% detected once. This entry comes from a study of blood T cell repertoires in COVID-19. About the research overall: Acute and convalescent COVID-19 specimens originated in the United States, Italy and Spain. The analysed material was cDNA or gDNA that came from T cells, B-cell-depleted T cells, or PBMCs.

The TCR originated in a human donor in a cohort sampled during active COVID-19. Source material: peripheral blood.

The CDR3 here is CSVGTGLGEPQHF. The DNA for the CDR3 is TGCAGCGTTGGGACAGGGCTTGGGGAGCCCCAGCATTTT. The V call is TRBV29-1, the J call TRBJ1-5, with 8 bases aligning to TRBD1. Unmatched junction bases numbered 7, after V lost 4 bases and J lost 8 bases. Germline CDR1 SQVTM, CDR2 ANQGSEA. This CDR3 contains 13 residues.